The rows below give T cell receptor beta chains drawn from one sample of a study of regulatory T cells in long-lasting Graves disease. TCRdb processed the multiplex PCR reads anew with MiXCR; each CDR3 protein has one entry. The data hold over 500,000 distinct CDR3 sequences, with 15% to 20% observed a single time. In addition, the sample was reused for a study of T cells in Graves' hyperthyroidism and ophthalmopathy.

Source: peripheral blood mononuclear cells (PBMCs), taken at new diagnosis, from a patient treated with antithyroid drugs. Every receptor here comes from a man aged 18 to 35 with Graves disease. Both conserved end residues are part of each CDR3. D genes are given only for firm matches. Some rows have no size entry. The others give once, few or many, or a class for an expanded clone.

j_gene | abundance | d_gene | len | v_gene | CDR3nt | CDR3aa
TRBJ1-2 | - | TRBD1 | 15 | TRBV20-1 | TGCAGTGCTAGGATTTGGACAGGGGCAGGCTATGGCTACACCTTC | CSARIWTGAGYGYTF
TRBJ2-5 | - | - | 15 | TRBV7-2 | TGTGCCAGCAGCTTAGACCGACCGAGCCAAGAGACCCAGTACTTC | CASSLDRPSQETQYF
TRBJ2-1 | - | TRBD2 | 15 | TRBV20-1 | TGCAGTGTTATATCAAGCGGGAGTGCCTACAATGAGCAGTTCTTC | CSVISSGSAYNEQFF
TRBJ1-3 | - | - | 14 | TRBV5-1 | TGCGCCAGCAGAGCGGACAGCTTAGGAAACACCATATATTTT | CASRADSLGNTIYF
TRBJ2-6 | - | - | 15 | TRBV19 | TGTGCCAGTAGTATAAAGAGCTCTGGGGCCAACGTCCTGACTTTC | CASSIKSSGANVLTF
TRBJ1-4 | - | - | 12 | TRBV6-2/TRBV6-3 | TGTGCCAGCTCCAATATAAATGAAAAACTGTTTTTT | CASSNINEKLFF
TRBJ2-5 | few | TRBD1 | 14 | TRBV19 | TGTGCCCGAAACGTGGGACAGGGGGAAGAGACCCAGTACTTC | CARNVGQGEETQYF
TRBJ2-7 | few | TRBD2 | 20 | TRBV20-1 | TGCAGTGCTAGAAGGGAAGCTAGCGGGTGGGATATGCCCTACGATGGCAAGCAGTACTTC | CSARREASGWDMPYDGKQYF
TRBJ2-7 | - | - | 14 | TRBV20-1 | TGCAGTGCTAGGCCCCGAACAGGGTACCACGAGCAGTACTTC | CSARPRTGYHEQYF
TRBJ2-3 | - | TRBD1 | 15 | TRBV6-5 | TGTGCCAGCAGTTTGGACAGGGGGAGACCAGATACGCAGTATTTT | CASSLDRGRPDTQYF
TRBJ2-7 | many | - | 15 | TRBV12-3/TRBV12-4 | TGTGCCAGCAGTTCACTGGGGACTGGTATCTACGAGCAGTACTTC | CASSSLGTGIYEQYF
TRBJ2-2 | few | - | 17 | TRBV7-9 | TGTGCCAGCCGCCCCCAAGTCGGGTCGACGAACACCGGGGAGCTGTTTTTT | CASRPQVGSTNTGELFF
TRBJ2-3 | many | - | 12 | TRBV28 | TGTGCCAGCAGTTCAGCCACAGATACGCAGTATTTT | CASSSATDTQYF
TRBJ2-1 | many | TRBD2 | 14 | TRBV20-1 | TGCAGTGCTAACGGGAGGGGATCCTACAATGAGCAGTTCTTC | CSANGRGSYNEQFF
TRBJ2-1 | many | TRBD1 | 14 | TRBV5-1 | TGTGCCAGCAGCAGCCGGGACAGGTACAATGAGCAGTTCTTC | CASSSRDRYNEQFF
TRBJ1-5 | many | - | 14 | TRBV27 | TGTGCCAGCAGACCCTTGGGAGCCCATCAGCCCCAGCATTTT | CASRPLGAHQPQHF
TRBJ1-2 | many | - | 16 | TRBV28 | TGTGCCAGCAGTTTTAAGGGCCACAGGGACCTAATAGGCTACACCTTC | CASSFKGHRDLIGYTF
TRBJ1-1 | - | - | 13 | TRBV5-1 | TGCGCCAGCAGCGAGACCTGGAGCACTGAAGCTTTCTTT | CASSETWSTEAFF
TRBJ2-7 | many | TRBD2 | 14 | TRBV5-1 | TGCGCCAGCAGCTCAGCGGGGCTCTCCTACGAGCAGTACTTC | CASSSAGLSYEQYF
TRBJ2-3 | few | TRBD2 | 18 | TRBV13 | TGTGCCAGCAGCTTAGTAGGAAGACTAGCGGGAGGCACAGATACGCAGTATTTT | CASSLVGRLAGGTDTQYF
TRBJ2-3 | many | - | 13 | TRBV27 | TGTGCCAGCAGTTTCCTTAGCACAGATACGCAGTATTTT | CASSFLSTDTQYF
TRBJ1-1 | - | TRBD1 | 15 | TRBV28 | TGTGCCAGCAGTTCGACAGGGGTACGAATATCTGAAGCTTTCTTT | CASSSTGVRISEAFF
TRBJ1-5 | - | TRBD1 | 15 | TRBV28 | TGTGCCAGCAGTCCCGGGACAGGGGATCGTAGTCCCCAGCATTTT | CASSPGTGDRSPQHF
TRBJ2-7 | few | - | 13 | TRBV13 | TGTGCCAGCGGCCCACGCGCCTCCTACGAGCAGTACTTC | CASGPRASYEQYF
TRBJ2-1 | many | TRBD1 | 16 | TRBV7-3 | TGTGCCAGCAGCTCTACGGTGCGGACAGGGGACACTGAGCAGTTCTTC | CASSSTVRTGDTEQFF
TRBJ2-1 | many | TRBD2 | 20 | TRBV2 | TGTGCCAGCAGTGTAAAACGGACTAGCGGAATTACTTCTCCCTACAATGAGCAGTTCTTC | CASSVKRTSGITSPYNEQFF
TRBJ2-2 | - | - | 16 | TRBV11-2 | TGTGCCAGCAGCTTAGGAGGACTTCTTAACACCGGGGAGCTGTTTTTT | CASSLGGLLNTGELFF
TRBJ2-3 | few | - | 13 | TRBV5-6 | TGTGCCAGCAGCTTGGATGTGTTGGGATCGCAGTATTTT | CASSLDVLGSQYF
TRBJ2-7 | few | TRBD2 | 15 | TRBV18 | TGTGCCAGCTCGGAGGGACTAGCGGCCTCCTACGAGCAGTACTTC | CASSEGLAASYEQYF